These 2 T cell receptor beta chains were sequenced from one sample in a study of read filtering for tumor transcriptome and immune sequencing. This library used about 400 ng RNA and molecular barcoded adaptors spanning alpha/delta and beta/gamma chains. MiXCR was run by TCRdb on the reads, yielding one entry per CDR3 protein. The table has around 60,000 distinct CDR3 sequences, approximately 19% seen once. The sequencing input was a population of CD138-negative cells sorted from bone marrow. These TCRs come from a donor aged 40 or older with multiple myeloma.

Of note for this clonotype: A read error may be the cause here, since a much bigger clone is one base away. The chain carries TRBV6-5 and TRBJ2-5, with D perhaps TRBD1 or TRBD2 (6 bases each). Germline CDR1 is MNHEY and CDR2 is SVGAGI. The CDR3 spans 15 residues. V lost 4 bases, J lost 4 bases, and 16 bases lay in between. CDR3 nucleotides: TGTGCCAGCAGTTCAGATGGAGGGGGACGAGAGACCCAGTACTTC. Translating it yields CASSSDGGGRETQYF.

This clonotype was counted at least ten times. V gene TRBV12-3 or TRBV12-4 combines with J gene TRBJ2-7, with 10 positions matching TRBD1. The CDR3 totals 17 residues. Unmatched junction bases numbered 8, after V lost 2 bases and J lost 1 base. CDR3 sequence (DNA): TGTGCCAGCAGTTTAAGGAGCGGGACAGGGGTGTCCTACGAGCAGTACTTC. It specifies CASSLRSGTGVSYEQYF.